This paragraph covers one T cell receptor (beta chain) sequence. The data were obtained in a study of blood T cell repertoires in COVID-19. The wider study: COVID-19 samples collected from the United States, Italy and Spain covered acute and convalescent phases. T cells, B-cell-depleted T cells, or PBMCs supplied cDNA or gDNA.

Original methodology: Cell counts per sample came from amplifying reference gene primers. TCRdb's table, derived via immunoSEQ multiplex PCR, lists solely in-frame clones and lacks some. That table is the source of V, J and clone size, and D and trimming were worked out from the DNA. This table has fewer than 300,000 clones, roughly nine tenths appearing once. CDR1 KGHSH and CDR2 LQKENI come from the germline V gene. This CDR3 has 15 residues. With V trimmed by 6 bases and J by 0 bases, 7 bases remained unmatched. The source is a woman aged 25 to 39 with COVID-19, enrolled during active disease. The chain combines TRBV18 with TRBJ2-7; 8 positions agree with TRBD1. Sequenced input: peripheral blood. The chain's CDR3 is CASSNQGASSYEQYF. The CDR3 region has the DNA TGTGCCAGCTCTAACCAGGGGGCGAGCTCCTACGAGCAGTACTTC.